This T cell receptor (beta chain) was retrieved from a study of cytomegalovirus exposure and HLA in healthy donors (dated by TCRdb to the late 2010s). The study in broad terms: In an earlier analysis of some 550 of the donors, 276 Gb of sequence data and approximately 120 million unique TCR beta sequences from about 190 million T cells were reported. An earlier analysis of approximately 500 of the donors applied high-throughput TCR beta sequencing to assess whether each TCR beta V gene segment acted as functional or pseudogenic. Of the approximately 370 genotyped donors, 65% to 90% were placed in the genetic ancestry cluster associated with self-reported Caucasian donors. Besides the first cohort of approximately 670 subjects, a separate validation cohort made up of around 120 different subjects was used. To predict cytomegalovirus infection status, the study brought together high-throughput TCR immunosequencing, statistical association of individual TCRs with disease status, and machine learning. Alongside the repertoire data, information on donor age, sex, ethnicity and CMV serostatus was compiled. An early release covering about 600 HLA-typed donors comprised approximately 290 gigabases of sequencing data and roughly 86 million unique TCR sequences. Typing coverage differed by locus: A, B, C, DRB1 and DQB1 were typed in roughly 620-640 donors, DQA1 in 500 to 550, DPA1 in 600 to 610, and DPB1 in 450 to 480. In the later analysis, no new phenotypic data were used to find candidate immune exposures; instead, reliance was placed on TCR beta sequences and their occurrence across donors. A later genetic analysis took genome-wide SNP genotypes for about 65% of the 666 donors and used that subset as a discovery cohort. Every repertoire in the discovery cohort had been generated on one and the same sequencing platform. About five DR-DQ haplotypes were handled as single units for association and clustering, since linkage in the cohort was strong. Among 398 genotyped donors of the cohort, an average of about 240,000 unique TCR beta nucleotide sequences were sequenced per donor, roughly 18% of them non-productive. The study aimed to test whether signatures of past pathogen exposure could be identified by cataloging public T cell receptors. Using immunosequencing, the study profiled T cell repertoires from about 620 subjects and related those repertoires to cytomegalovirus serostatus. HLA typing covered class I and class II loci at four-digit resolution. A later analysis re-analyzed previously published TCR beta repertoires from roughly 600 donors and added high-resolution HLA genotyping to study TCR occurrence patterns.

Libraries came from the immunoSEQ multiplex PCR assay. A mixture of 60 forward primers for TCR Vbeta segments and 13 reverse primers for TCR Jbeta segments was used in the multiplex PCR. The CDR3 region of rearranged TCR beta genes was amplified from genomic DNA by a multiplex PCR assay. Amplified TCR beta libraries were sequenced as 87-base-pair reads on the Illumina HiSeq System. The original methods were these. Across the 640 or so repertoires, a later analysis counted tens of millions of unique TCR beta chains, roughly 11 million of which were shared by at least two donors. Raw reads were error-corrected and collapsed into unique sequences by a nearest-neighbor algorithm in which closely related sequences were merged to remove PCR and sequencing errors. CDR3 sequences were aligned to IMGT reference sequences to assign V, D and J gene segments. For a sequence to be retained, at least a six-nucleotide match to both a V gene segment and a J gene segment was required. Rearrangements were classified as productive when the CDR3 lacked stop codons and remained in frame with V and J, and all other rearrangements were classified as non-productive. CDR3 was defined by IMGT convention, running from the second conserved V-encoded cysteine to the conserved J-encoded phenylalanine. Sequences without an unambiguous match to a single V gene segment were excluded from the earlier analysis of about 600 of the donors. An earlier analysis of several hundred of the donors called V segments functional above 56.7% productive rearrangements and segregating when the between-donor standard deviation exceeded 5%. A statistical classification framework was built for diagnosing cytomegalovirus status from the catalog of TCR beta chain sequences. In a later analysis, V and J genes were assigned by comparing TCR nucleotide sequences against IMGT/GENE-DB human TR gene sequences. A later analysis assigned CDR3 sequences and most-parsimonious VDJ recombination scenarios with the TCRdist pipeline. In a later analysis, every TCR beta chain was defined by the combination of its CDR3 amino acid sequence and its V-gene family, and reads without a unique V-gene family were dropped. A later analysis removed 500 to 600 highly shared, low-generation-probability nucleotide sequences to deal with suspected cross-contamination and a sequencing artifact. For each public chain, a later analysis derived a clonal expansion index from normalized ranks of inferred template counts within each repertoire. In a later analysis, generation probabilities were computed using a VDJ recombination model fitted to out-of-frame rearrangements, and the results were checked against IGoR. A later analysis scored TCR-TCR, TCR-HLA and TCR-CMV co-occurrence with hypergeometric tests, applying a repertoire-size bias correction to TCR pairs. False discovery rates were estimated in a later analysis by permuting HLA or CMV assignments 20 times. In a later analysis, co-occurring TCRs were grouped using DBSCAN, and TCRdist sequence similarity was added for clustering within HLA-allele-positive subsets. Repertoires with fewer than 30,000 or more than 120,000 public chains were left out of co-occurrence clustering, as were a handful of repertoires with anomalous nucleotide sharing. TCRdb limited this immuneACCESS table to in-frame rearrangements with V and J called. A share of clones is missing; checked studies link under half to unresolved V genes, and the rest is unexplained. The V and J calls and clone size come from that table; D and trimming were worked out from the DNA. Recorded for this sample are approximately 170,000 clones; roughly 80% of them occurred a single time. Clones ranked in the top ten supply about 4% of the sample.

The cohort was made up of around 720 healthy bone marrow donors. At the time of sampling, all cohort members were nominally healthy, though unrecorded immune exposures were likely present. The donor was CMV seropositive and belonged to the group of around 300 seropositive cohort members. A peripheral blood sample was provided by each donor, and peripheral blood mononuclear cells were used for TCR beta sequencing. Genomic DNA extraction from the blood cell samples was performed with the Qiagen DNeasy Blood Extraction Kit. Comment on this clone: Its recognized antigen is unknown. Base quality data are lacking; no much larger clone is found one base away.

The CDR3 runs 15 amino acids, cysteine and phenylalanine included. Of the read, only the CDR3 DNA is kept; its 45 bases are in frame from base 1. The germline V gene gives CDR1 as ENHRY and CDR2 as SYGVKD. V has 6 bases trimmed and J has 5 bases trimmed; junction bases matching no gene number 8. Findings and caveats that apply to the study as a whole: The authors suggested that the approach could potentially be generalized to other disease states and immunological phenotypes. Most TCR sequences were observed very rarely across donors, whereas some public TCRs were present in many individuals. A total of 150 to 200 TCR beta chains were listed by the study as associated with cytomegalovirus. This cohort had only TCR beta chains sequenced, and the lack of alpha or paired-chain data limited which features could be detected. Three of the identified cytomegalovirus-associated TCR beta chains were confirmed in vitro to be specific for cytomegalovirus antigens. A later analysis found that TCR association rates varied across HLA loci, with DRB1 alleles showing the most associated TCRs and HLA-C alleles the fewest. A cluster of highly shared sequence variants was judged likely to represent a technical artifact of the sequencing pipeline. Several of the top co-occurrence clusters appeared to be linked to parvovirus B19, influenza, CMV and Epstein-Barr virus, according to a later analysis. Sequencing depth was assumed to be roughly uniform across donors in the presence/absence analyses, though that assumption may not hold. In a later analysis, around 15,000 TCR beta sequences were associated with specific HLA alleles at a false discovery rate of 0.05. Some IMGT-functional V segments, including TRBV6-2 and TRBV6-3, could not be told apart with the 87-base-pair reads, so those segments were excluded. According to a later analysis, most CMV-associated TCR beta chains appeared to be HLA-restricted, and the HLA associations seemed to be driven largely by CMV exposure. Linkage disequilibrium might explain the correlated functional status among segregating V segments, but an unknown experimental factor could not be excluded. Strong co-occurrence of HLA alleles, especially DR and DQ, made assigning TCR associations to individual alleles difficult. Seventeen rarely observed V segments, including chromosome 9 orphons, were excluded from the earlier analysis of some 590 of the donors because counts were too low. Broadly in line with IMGT annotations, most TCR beta V segments showed up in productive rearrangements about 90% or about 30% of the time in an earlier analysis of several hundred of the donors. A later genetic analysis associated a missense DCLRE1C variant with V-gene and J-gene trimming of TCR beta chains, and an independent cohort replicated the association. Cytomegalovirus status was reported to be diagnosed by the classifier with high specificity and sensitivity in both the original and validation cohorts. Because HLA typing was missing for some donors at each locus, association tests included only the typed subset. A later analysis found that HLA-associated TCR beta chains were more clonally expanded and had lower generation probabilities than equally common non-associated chains. Compared with the approximately 670-donor mean, donors in an Asian-associated ancestry cluster had fewer N-insertions in productive TCRs, according to a later genetic analysis. A further reported finding was that TCR beta sequences accurately predicted the HLA-A and HLA-B alleles for most subjects in the first cohort. Immune exposure information for the cohort was limited to CMV serostatus.

The sequence joins TRBV10-3 to TRBJ2-3; a stretch of 10 junction bases matches TRBD1. Sequencing was carried out using PBMCs. This TCR derives from a middle-aged man in good health and CMV-seropositive. The CDR3 in this case is CAIRSGTGVEDTQYF. The base sequence is TGTGCCATCAGGAGCGGGACAGGGGTTGAAGATACGCAGTATTTT.